The 9 T cell receptor beta chains in this list originate from one sample, sequenced in a study of blood T cell repertoires in COVID-19. Produced via immunoSEQ multiplex PCR; TCRdb's table is partial and in-frame only. Here the sample spans about 280,000 clones, roughly 90% being singletons. Sequenced material: peripheral blood. These receptors all stem from a young man with active or convalescent COVID-19.

The chain couples TRBV11-2 to TRBJ1-1; 7 bases fit TRBD1. The CDR3 is 17 amino acids. The germline V gene encodes CDR1 SGHAT and CDR2 FQNNGV. J lost 1 base, V lost 1 base, and 9 bases had no gene match. This CDR3 is CASSLAGQVEGNTEAFF. CDR3 bases: TGTGCCAGCAGCTTAGCCGGACAGGTGGAGGGGAACACTGAAGCTTTCTTT.

This chain links TRBV6-2 or TRBV6-3 with TRBJ2-1, with a tentative D call TRBD1 (5 bases). Trimming took off 2 bases at V and 8 bases at J, with 19 bases between the two ends. The germline V gene encodes CDR1 MNHEY and CDR2 SVGEGT. The CDR3 sequence is 16 residues long. In DNA form, the CDR3 reads TGTGCCAGCAGTTACGTCGAGACTGGGGCTCCCCATGAGCAGTTCTTC. It encodes CASSYVETGAPHEQFF.

This clone occurred a few times. In nucleotides, the CDR3 is TGTGCCAGCACCACGGGGACGGGACAGGGGTTTGAGCAGTTCTTC. Translated, it gives CASTTGTGQGFEQFF. This chain uses TRBV6-6 with TRBJ2-1; TRBD1 agrees at 10 bases. This CDR3 spans 15 amino acids. After removal of 7 bases from V and 9 bases from J, the junction contained 12 bases not matched to a gene. The V gene's germline CDR1 is MNHNY and CDR2 SVGAGI (reference sequence).

This chain connects TRBV6-1 to TRBJ1-5, with D possibly being TRBD1 (5 bases). Germline lookup yields CDR1 MNHNS and CDR2 SASEGT. This CDR3 region has 15 residues. Trimming removed 2 bases at V and 1 base at J, with 9 bases between. The CDR3 DNA is TGTGCCAGCAGTGAACTGGAGGGGAGCAATCAGCCCCAGCATTTT. Amino acids: CASSELEGSNQPQHF.

The CDR3: CASSTSRGADTQYF. The CDR3 bases are TGTGCCAGCAGTACGTCCAGGGGCGCAGATACGCAGTATTTT. The V and J genes are TRBV27 and TRBJ2-3; D is perhaps TRBD1 (6 bases). There are 14 residues in the CDR3. Trimming removed 5 bases from V and 4 bases from J, with 13 bases in between. Germline lookup yields CDR1 MNHEY and CDR2 SMNVEV (reference sequence).

This clone was seen once. This sequence joins TRBV6-1 and TRBJ2-7; D possibly corresponds to TRBD1 (6 bases). Germline CDR1 MNHNS, CDR2 SASEGT. Trimming cost V 0 bases and J 6 bases, with 15 bases left between them. This CDR3 comprises 15 residues. This chain's CDR3 is CASSEASSGAREQYF. The DNA for the CDR3 is TGTGCCAGCAGTGAAGCTTCCTCAGGGGCCCGCGAGCAGTACTTC.

This chain links TRBV29-1 with TRBJ1-2; 8 bases map to TRBD1. This CDR3 contains 13 residues. V dropped 6 bases and J dropped 2; count of bases not matched to a gene: 5. The germline V gene encodes CDR1 SQVTM and CDR2 ANQGSEA. In nucleotides, the CDR3 is TGCAGCGTACTGACAGGGGCGAACTATGGCTACACCTTC. Its protein product is CSVLTGANYGYTF.

V and J are TRBV5-1 and TRBJ1-5; D not certain. The CDR3 extends over 14 amino acids. Trimming cost V 0 bases and J 3 bases, with 7 bases left between them. The germline CDR1 and CDR2 sequences are SGHRS and YFSETQ. CDR3 region: CASSLDGLNQPQHF. DNA for the CDR3: TGCGCCAGCAGCTTGGATGGGCTCAATCAGCCCCAGCATTTT.

The V gene is TRBV2, the J gene TRBJ1-3, with TRBD1 matching 7 bases. Germline-derived CDR1 and CDR2 are SNHLY and FYNNEI. The CDR3 covers 17 residues. V dropped 1 base and J dropped 1; count of bases not matched to a gene: 7. The CDR3 region has the DNA TGTGCCAGCAGTGAAGACAGGGGAACCGCATCTGGAAACACCATATATTTT. Its protein product is CASSEDRGTASGNTIYF.